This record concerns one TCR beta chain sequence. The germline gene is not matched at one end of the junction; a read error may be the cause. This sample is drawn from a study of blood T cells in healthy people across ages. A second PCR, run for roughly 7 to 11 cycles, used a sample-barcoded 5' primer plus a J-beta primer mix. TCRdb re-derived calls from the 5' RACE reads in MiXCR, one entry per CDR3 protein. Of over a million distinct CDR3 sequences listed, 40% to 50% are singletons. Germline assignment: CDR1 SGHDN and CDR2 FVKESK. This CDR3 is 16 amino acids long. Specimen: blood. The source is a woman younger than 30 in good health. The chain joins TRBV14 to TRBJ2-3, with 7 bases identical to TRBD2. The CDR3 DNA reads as TGTGTCAGCAGCCAAGAAGGCGGGAGTAGCACAGATATGCAGTATTTT. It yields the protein CVSSQEGGSSTDMQYF.